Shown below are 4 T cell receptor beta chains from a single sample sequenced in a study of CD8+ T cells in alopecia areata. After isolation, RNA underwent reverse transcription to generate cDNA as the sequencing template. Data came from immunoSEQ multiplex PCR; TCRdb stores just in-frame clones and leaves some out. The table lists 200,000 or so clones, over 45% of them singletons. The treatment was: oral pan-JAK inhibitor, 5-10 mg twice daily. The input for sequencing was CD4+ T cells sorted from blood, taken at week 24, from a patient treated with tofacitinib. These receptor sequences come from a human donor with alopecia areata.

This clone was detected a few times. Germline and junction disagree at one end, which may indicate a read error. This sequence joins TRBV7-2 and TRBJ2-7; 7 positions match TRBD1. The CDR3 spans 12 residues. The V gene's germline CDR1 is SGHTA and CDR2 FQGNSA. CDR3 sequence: CASSLWTGYQSF. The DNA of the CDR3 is TGTGCCAGCAGCTTATGGACAGGTTACCAGTCCTTC.

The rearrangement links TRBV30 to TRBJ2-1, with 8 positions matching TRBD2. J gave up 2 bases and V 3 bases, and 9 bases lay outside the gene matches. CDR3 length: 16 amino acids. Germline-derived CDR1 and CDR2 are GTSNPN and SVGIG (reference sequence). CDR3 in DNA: TGTGCCTGGAGAGAACTAGCGGACCAAACCTACAATGAGCAGTTCTTC. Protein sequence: CAWRELADQTYNEQFF. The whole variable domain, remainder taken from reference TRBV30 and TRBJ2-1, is SQTIHQWPATLVQPVGSPLSLECTVEGTSNPNLYWYRQAAGRGLQLLFYSVGIGQISSEVPQNLSASRPQDRQFILSSKKLLLSDSGFYLCAWRELADQTYNEQFFGPGTRLTVL.

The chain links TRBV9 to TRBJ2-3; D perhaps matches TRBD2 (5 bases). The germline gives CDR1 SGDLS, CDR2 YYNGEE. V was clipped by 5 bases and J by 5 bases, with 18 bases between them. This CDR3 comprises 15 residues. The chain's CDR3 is CASSPPGNRGDTQYF. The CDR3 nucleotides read TGTGCCAGCAGTCCCCCCGGGAATCGAGGAGATACGCAGTATTTT. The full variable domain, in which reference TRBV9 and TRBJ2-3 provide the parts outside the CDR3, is DSGVTQTPKHLITATGQRVTLRCSPRSGDLSVYWYQQSLDQGLQFLIQYYNGEERAKGNILERFSAQQFPDLHSELNLSSLELGDSALYFCASSPPGNRGDTQYFGPGTRLTVL.

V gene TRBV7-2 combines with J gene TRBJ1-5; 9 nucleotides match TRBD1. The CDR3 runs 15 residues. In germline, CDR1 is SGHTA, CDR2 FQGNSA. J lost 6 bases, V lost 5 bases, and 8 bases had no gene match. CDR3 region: CASSARTGDGQPQHF. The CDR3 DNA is TGTGCCAGCAGCGCTAGGACAGGGGATGGTCAGCCCCAGCATTTT.